Described below is a single T cell receptor beta chain sequence and its context. As handled by the study authors: How many nucleated cells were present was estimated from reference gene primer amplification. This table comes from immunoSEQ multiplex PCR, and its TCRdb copy is limited to in-frame clones, with some not included. V and J calls and clone size are those listed in that table; D and trimming were worked out from the DNA. This table has about 200,000 clones, just over 85% appearing once. The data were obtained in a study of blood T cell repertoires in COVID-19. CDR3 length equals 15 residues. Germline CDR1 and CDR2: MNHEY and SVGAGI. The trim removed 4 bases at V and 4 bases at J, leaving 5 bases unmatched.

The TCR was taken from a man in his fifties with acute or convalescent COVID-19. Sequenced sample: peripheral blood. The V and J genes are TRBV6-5 and TRBJ1-3; 9 nucleotides agree with TRBD1. This CDR3 is CASSWTGANGNTIYF. In DNA, the CDR3 is TGTGCCAGCAGTTGGACAGGGGCGAACGGAAACACCATATATTTT.